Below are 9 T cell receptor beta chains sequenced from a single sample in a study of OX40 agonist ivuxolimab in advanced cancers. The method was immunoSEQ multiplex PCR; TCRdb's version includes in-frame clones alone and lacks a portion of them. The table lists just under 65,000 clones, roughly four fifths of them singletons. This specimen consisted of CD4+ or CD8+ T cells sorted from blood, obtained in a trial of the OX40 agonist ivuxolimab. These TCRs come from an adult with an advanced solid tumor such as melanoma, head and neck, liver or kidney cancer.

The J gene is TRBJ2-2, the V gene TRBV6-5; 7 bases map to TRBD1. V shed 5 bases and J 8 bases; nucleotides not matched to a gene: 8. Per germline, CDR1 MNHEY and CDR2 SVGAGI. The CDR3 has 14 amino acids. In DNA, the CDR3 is TGTGCCAGCAGTGTCACAGGGGCATCGGGGGAGCTGTTTTTT. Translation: CASSVTGASGELFF.

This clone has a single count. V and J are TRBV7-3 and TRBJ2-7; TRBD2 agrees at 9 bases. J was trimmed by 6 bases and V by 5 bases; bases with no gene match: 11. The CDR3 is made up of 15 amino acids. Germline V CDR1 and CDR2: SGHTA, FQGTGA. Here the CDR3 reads CASSRLASGVGEQYF. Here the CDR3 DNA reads TGTGCCAGCAGCCGGTTGGCTAGCGGGGTCGGCGAGCAGTACTTC.

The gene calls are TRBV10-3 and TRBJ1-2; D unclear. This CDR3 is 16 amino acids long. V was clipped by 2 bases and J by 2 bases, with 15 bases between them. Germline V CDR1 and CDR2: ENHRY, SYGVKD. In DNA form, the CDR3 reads TGTGCCATCAGTGAGGGGCAGGTGCATATAAACTATGGCTACACCTTC. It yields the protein CAISEGQVHINYGYTF.

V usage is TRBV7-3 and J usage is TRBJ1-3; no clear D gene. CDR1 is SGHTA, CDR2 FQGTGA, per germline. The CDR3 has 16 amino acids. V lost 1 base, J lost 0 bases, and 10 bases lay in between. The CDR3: CASSLRAATSGNTIYF. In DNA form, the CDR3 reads TGTGCCAGCAGCTTAAGGGCGGCGACCTCTGGAAACACCATATATTTT.

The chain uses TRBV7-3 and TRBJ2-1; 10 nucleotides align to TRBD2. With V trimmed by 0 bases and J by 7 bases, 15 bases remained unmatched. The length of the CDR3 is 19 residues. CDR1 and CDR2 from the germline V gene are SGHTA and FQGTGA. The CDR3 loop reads CASSLTGFVLAGLKNEQFF. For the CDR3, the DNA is TGTGCCAGCAGCTTAACGGGGTTTGTACTAGCGGGACTGAAAAATGAGCAGTTCTTC.

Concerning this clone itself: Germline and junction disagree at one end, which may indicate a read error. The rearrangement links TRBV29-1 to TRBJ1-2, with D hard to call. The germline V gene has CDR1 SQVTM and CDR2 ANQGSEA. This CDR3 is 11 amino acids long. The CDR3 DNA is TGCAGCGTACTAACTAACTACGGCTACACCTTC. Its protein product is CSVLTNYGYTF.

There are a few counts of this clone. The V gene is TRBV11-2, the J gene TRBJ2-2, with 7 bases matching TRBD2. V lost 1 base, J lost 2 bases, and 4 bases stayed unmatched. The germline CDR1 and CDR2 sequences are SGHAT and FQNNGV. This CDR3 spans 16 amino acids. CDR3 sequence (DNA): TGTGCCAGCAGCTTAGTGAGGACTAGAAACACCGGGGAGCTGTTTTTT. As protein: CASSLVRTRNTGELFF.

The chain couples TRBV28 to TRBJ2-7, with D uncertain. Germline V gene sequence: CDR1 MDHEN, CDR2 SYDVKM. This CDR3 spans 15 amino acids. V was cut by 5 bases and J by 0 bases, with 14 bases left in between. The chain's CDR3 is CASSPDGSSSYEQYF. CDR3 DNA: TGTGCCAGCAGTCCGGACGGATCGAGCTCCTACGAGCAGTACTTC. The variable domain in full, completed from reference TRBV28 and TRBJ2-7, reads DVKVTQSSRYLVKRTGEKVFLECVQDMDHENMFWYRQDPGLGLRLIYFSYDVKMKEKGDIPEGYSVSREKKERFSLILESASTNQTSMYLCASSPDGSSSYEQYFGPGTRLTVT.

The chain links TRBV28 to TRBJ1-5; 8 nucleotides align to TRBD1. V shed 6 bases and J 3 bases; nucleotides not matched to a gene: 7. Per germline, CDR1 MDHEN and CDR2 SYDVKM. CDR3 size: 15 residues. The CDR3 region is CASRVDRVYNQPQHF. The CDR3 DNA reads TGTGCCAGCAGGGTGGACAGGGTGTACAATCAGCCCCAGCATTTT.